One sample yielded the 20 T cell receptor beta chains listed below, sequenced in a study of lymphopenia after photon versus proton radiotherapy. TCRdb's table, derived via immunoSEQ multiplex PCR, lists solely in-frame clones and lacks some. This repertoire shows 70,000 or so clones, less than 95% found once; its top ten account for around 2.2%. The starting material was peripheral blood, obtained from a patient treated with photon-based radiotherapy. The receptors come from a woman aged 40-49 years with cholangiocarcinoma.

The chain recombines TRBV30 with TRBJ2-7; 7 bases line up with TRBD2. Germline V gene lookup returns CDR1 GTSNPN and CDR2 SVGIG (reference sequence). The CDR3 loop spans 14 amino acids. Trimming at V came to 0 bases and at J to 6 bases, leaving 8 bases not matched to a gene. This CDR3 reads CAWSVGGGHAEQYF. For the CDR3, the DNA is TGTGCCTGGAGTGTTGGGGGAGGGCATGCCGAGCAGTACTTC.

J is TRBJ1-6 and V is TRBV14; 8 nucleotides align to TRBD1. In germline, CDR1 is SGHDN, CDR2 FVKESK. The length of the CDR3 is 15 residues. V was clipped by 0 bases and J by 9 bases; unmatched bases: 4. The CDR3 coding sequence is TGTGCCAGCAGCCAAGATCCCAGGGGGCGTTCACCCCTCCACTTT. Translated: CASSQDPRGRSPLHF.

This clone has only one observation. J is TRBJ1-2 and V is TRBV15; D is undetermined. The CDR3 contains 16 residues. Germline assignment: CDR1 LNHNV and CDR2 YYDKDF (reference sequence). Trimming removed 6 bases at V and 1 base at J, with 18 bases between. CDR3: CATSTAPQLINYGYTF. CDR3 coding DNA: TGTGCCACCAGTACCGCACCGCAGCTAATTAACTATGGCTACACCTTC.

The chain carries TRBV2 and TRBJ1-1; D is perhaps TRBD1 (6 bases). Trimming stripped 4 bases from V and 2 bases from J, with 14 bases between. The length of the CDR3 is 15 residues. Germline V gene lookup returns CDR1 SNHLY and CDR2 FYNNEI. The CDR3 here is CASSGTVNLNTEAFF. The CDR3 DNA reads TGTGCCAGCAGTGGGACAGTCAACCTTAACACTGAAGCTTTCTTT. The entire variable domain, with the rest obtained from reference TRBV2 and TRBJ1-1, is as follows: EPEVTQTPSHQVTQMGQEVILRCVPISNHLYFYWYRQILGQKVEFLVSFYNNEISEKSEIFDDQFSVERPDGSNFTLKIRSTKLEDSAMYFCASSGTVNLNTEAFFGQGTRLTVV.

The rearrangement joins TRBV7-8 to TRBJ2-3; TRBD2 aligns across 10 bases. Germline CDR1 is SGHVS and CDR2 is FQNEAQ. Germline trimming cut 1 base from V and 2 bases from J; bases unmatched to any gene: 3. The CDR3 consists of 16 residues. The CDR3 nucleotides are TGTGCCAGCAGCTTAGGTAGCGGGGGGTACACAGATACGCAGTATTTT. Translated, it gives CASSLGSGGYTDTQYF.

This chain links TRBV7-9 with TRBJ2-3; D is undetermined. CDR1 and CDR2 from the germline V gene are SEHNR and FQNEAQ (reference sequence). CDR3 length: 15 amino acids. V was trimmed by 4 bases and J by 3 bases, leaving 14 bases between them. This CDR3 reads CASSYRSPFTDTQYF. CDR3 nucleotides: TGTGCCAGCAGCTATCGGTCCCCTTTTACAGATACGCAGTATTTT. The entire variable domain, with the rest obtained from reference TRBV7-9 and TRBJ2-3, is as follows: DTGVSQNPRHKITKRGQNVTFRCDPISEHNRLYWYRQTLGQGPEFLTYFQNEAQLEKSRLLSDRFSAERPKGSFSTLEIQRTEQGDSAMYLCASSYRSPFTDTQYFGPGTRLTVL.

The gene calls are TRBV5-6 and TRBJ2-7, with D tentatively TRBD2 (6 bases). Trimming left V 2 bases short and J 7 bases short, with 13 bases between. The CDR3 has 13 residues. Germline lookup yields CDR1 SGHDT and CDR2 YYEEEE. The CDR3 sequence: CASSFPFGGEQYF. In DNA, the CDR3 is TGTGCCAGCAGCTTCCCATTCGGAGGGGAGCAGTACTTC.

The V and J genes are TRBV19 and TRBJ1-3, with no clear D. V lost 10 bases, J lost 3 bases, and 13 bases lay in between. Germline CDR1 is LNHDA and CDR2 is SQIVND (reference sequence). This CDR3 spans 13 amino acids. The CDR3 loop reads CATRSTGGNTIYF. The DNA of the CDR3 is TGTGCCACCCGGAGTACGGGTGGAAACACCATATATTTT. Full variable domain (outside the CDR3, taken from reference TRBV19 and TRBJ1-3): DGGITQSPKYLFRKEGQNVTLSCEQNLNHDAMYWYRQDPGQGLRLIYYSQIVNDFQKGDIAEGYSVSREKKESFPLTVTSAQKNPTAFYLCATRSTGGNTIYFGEGSWLTVV.

This rearrangement joins TRBV10-1 to TRBJ1-5; no definite D call. In germline, CDR1 is WNHNN, CDR2 SYGVQD (reference sequence). V lost 2 bases to trimming and J lost 3 bases, with 5 bases between them. The length of the CDR3 is 13 residues. CDR3 in amino acids: CASSESNNQPQHF. The CDR3 DNA follows: TGCGCCAGCAGTGAGAGTAACAATCAGCCCCAGCATTTT.

The chain links TRBV14 to TRBJ1-1; D remains ambiguous. Germline loops: CDR1 SGHDN, CDR2 FVKESK. This CDR3 is built from 13 residues. Trimming pared 6 bases from V and 1 base from J, leaving 9 bases between. This chain's CDR3 is CASRFKGNTEAFF. The DNA of the CDR3 is TGTGCCAGCAGGTTCAAGGGGAACACTGAAGCTTTCTTT. Full variable domain (remainder filled in from reference TRBV14 and TRBJ1-1): EAGVTQFPSHSVIEKGQTVTLRCDPISGHDNLYWYRRVMGKEIKFLLHFVKESKQDESGMPNNRFLAERTGGTYSTLKVQPAELEDSGVYFCASRFKGNTEAFFGQGTRLTVV.

The chain carries TRBV5-1 and TRBJ2-5; D is ambiguous. Germline CDR1 SGHRS, CDR2 YFSETQ. Deletions cut 0 bases from V and 5 bases from J, with 11 bases between. The CDR3 contains 14 residues. CDR3 residues: CASSLDDTVETQYF. CDR3 bases: TGCGCCAGCAGCTTGGATGATACAGTTGAGACCCAGTACTTC.

V and J are TRBV27 and TRBJ2-5; maybe TRBD2 (5 bases). This CDR3 region has 14 residues. Germline assignment: CDR1 MNHEY and CDR2 SMNVEV (reference sequence). Trimming took off 6 bases at V and 7 bases at J, with 18 bases between the two ends. The CDR3 is CASREEKGRGTQYF. CDR3 in DNA: TGTGCCAGCAGGGAGGAAAAAGGGAGAGGGACCCAGTACTTC.

This chain connects TRBV10-3 to TRBJ2-7; D call uncertain. Trimming stripped 2 bases from V and 5 bases from J, with 7 bases between. Germline lookup yields CDR1 ENHRY and CDR2 SYGVKD. The CDR3 loop spans 12 amino acids. The CDR3 DNA reads TGTGCCATCAGTGAGAATACCGACGAGCAGTACTTC. Its translation: CAISENTDEQYF.

The chain joins TRBV19 to TRBJ2-2; 8 nucleotides line up with TRBD2. The CDR3 loop spans 14 amino acids. J gave up 1 base and V 6 bases, and 1 base lay outside the gene matches. Germline CDR1 and CDR2: LNHDA and SQIVND (reference sequence). As DNA, the CDR3 is TGTGCCAGTAGGCTAGCGGGGAACACCGGGGAGCTGTTTTTT. Translating it yields CASRLAGNTGELFF.

V usage is TRBV11-2 and J usage is TRBJ1-5, with a weak D call TRBD1 (6 bases). V lost 6 bases and J lost 4, with 16 bases in between. Germline loops: CDR1 SGHAT, CDR2 FQNNGV. The CDR3 consists of 15 residues. In DNA form, the CDR3 reads TGTGCCAGCAGTCCGGTGACAGGAAAAAATCAGCCCCAGCATTTT. It encodes CASSPVTGKNQPQHF.

The count of this clone is one. The V and J genes are TRBV19 and TRBJ1-2, with TRBD1 matching over 8 bases. The germline CDR1 and CDR2 sequences are LNHDA and SQIVND (reference sequence). The CDR3 is 15 amino acids. V was pared by 3 bases and J by 4 bases, with 7 bases of the junction left unmatched. The CDR3 protein is CASSIGTGGSYGYTF. The DNA for the CDR3 is TGTGCCAGTAGTATTGGGACAGGAGGGAGCTATGGCTACACCTTC.

The chain couples TRBV4-2 to TRBJ1-3, with D possibly TRBD1 on 6 matching bases. Germline V gene lookup returns CDR1 LGHNA and CDR2 YNFKEQ. The CDR3 contains 18 residues. The ends were cut back, 0 bases at V and 0 bases at J, with 15 bases in the middle. The CDR3 DNA reads TGTGCCAGCAGCCAAGATGGGGGGGCCATAAGCTCTGGAAACACCATATATTTT. Protein: CASSQDGGAISSGNTIYF.

The CDR3 nucleotides read TGTGCCAGCACCGTACAGAACACTGAAGCTTTCTTT. Residues: CASTVQNTEAFF. The chain carries TRBV28 and TRBJ1-1; D gene unclear. CDR1 is MDHEN and CDR2 is SYDVKM in the germline V gene. The length of the CDR3 is 12 residues. The ends were cut back, 7 bases at V and 1 base at J, with 7 bases in the middle.

The V and J genes are TRBV28 and TRBJ2-5, with 7 bases that match TRBD2. The germline V gene has CDR1 MDHEN and CDR2 SYDVKM. The ends lost 5 bases at V and 5 bases at J; junction bases unmatched: 11. This CDR3 is 15 amino acids long. CDR3 region: CASSKSGGVVETQYF. As DNA, the CDR3 is TGTGCCAGCAGTAAATCTGGGGGGGTTGTGGAGACCCAGTACTTC.

The rearrangement uses TRBV18 and TRBJ1-1; no clear D gene. Germline loops: CDR1 KGHSH, CDR2 LQKENI. The CDR3 is made up of 13 amino acids. V lost 6 bases, J lost 1 base, and 9 bases lay in between. CDR3 DNA: TGTGCCAGCTCTGCGGTAGGGAACACTGAAGCTTTCTTT. Its protein is CASSAVGNTEAFF. The complete variable domain, with remaining parts taken from reference TRBV18 and TRBJ1-1, reads NAGVMQNPRHLVRRRGQEARLRCSPMKGHSHVYWYRQLPEEGLKFMVYLQKENIIDESGMPKERFSAEFPKEGPSILRIQQVVRGDSAAYFCASSAVGNTEAFFGQGTRLTVV.